These 9 T cell receptor beta chains were all obtained from the same sample, sequenced in a study of vaccination effects on CD4 cells after COVID-19. CD4+ T cells were isolated after around 10 days of culture. The vaccine given was either BNT162b2 or mRNA-1273, in two doses. The table came from immunoSEQ multiplex PCR; TCRdb's copy has only in-frame clones and leaves some out. The table shows approximately 74,000 clones, with around 67% occurring only once. No cognate antigen is known for these TCRs. The sequences come from CD4+ T cells from PBMCs cultured without peptide, collected after COVID-19 vaccination. Source of these receptors: a human donor who received a COVID-19 vaccine.

The rearrangement links TRBV18 to TRBJ2-2; D unclear. V was trimmed by 1 base and J by 4 bases, leaving 7 bases between them. Germline V CDR1 and CDR2: KGHSH, LQKENI. The CDR3 length is 14 residues. The DNA for the CDR3 is TGTGCCAGCTCACCACTGGGGTTCACCGGGGAGCTGTTTTTT. As protein: CASSPLGFTGELFF.

This rearrangement joins TRBV6-5 to TRBJ2-1, with D perhaps matching TRBD1 or TRBD2 (5 bases each). In germline, CDR1 is MNHEY, CDR2 SVGAGI. Trimming shortened V by 4 bases and J by 7 bases, and 17 bases separated the two germline ends. This CDR3 region has 15 residues. The CDR3 nucleotides read TGTGCCAGCAGTTGGGGACGATCATTTTCTAATGAGCAGTTCTTC. Translating gives CASSWGRSFSNEQFF.

This clone was seen more than once but under ten times. This chain links TRBV24-1 with TRBJ1-5; D remains ambiguous. V was shortened by 7 bases and J by 0 bases, with 9 bases between the two germline ends. This CDR3 region has 14 residues. Germline values: CDR1 KGHDR, CDR2 SFDVKD. The CDR3 protein is CATSPPDSNQPQHF. The CDR3 bases are TGTGCCACCAGCCCCCCAGATAGCAATCAGCCCCAGCATTTT.

This clone showed up just a few times. The V call is TRBV18, the J call TRBJ1-1; 9 bases line up with TRBD1. CDR1 KGHSH and CDR2 LQKENI come from the germline V gene. The CDR3 runs 16 residues. V shed 1 base, J shed 1 base, and the junction held 4 bases outside the gene matches. The CDR3 loop reads CASSPLTGGRNTEAFF. CDR3 nucleotides: TGTGCCAGCTCACCACTAACAGGGGGCAGGAACACTGAAGCTTTCTTT.

This chain connects TRBV28 to TRBJ2-1; D gene unclear. The CDR3 covers 12 residues. Per germline, CDR1 MDHEN and CDR2 SYDVKM. Trimming removed 1 base from V and 7 bases from J, with 5 bases in between. In DNA, the CDR3 is TGTGCCAGCAGTTTATCAGCTAATGAGCAGTTCTTC. Translated, it gives CASSLSANEQFF. Full variable domain (remainder filled in from reference TRBV28 and TRBJ2-1): DVKVTQSSRYLVKRTGEKVFLECVQDMDHENMFWYRQDPGLGLRLIYFSYDVKMKEKGDIPEGYSVSREKKERFSLILESASTNQTSMYLCASSLSANEQFFGPGTRLTVL.

The chain combines TRBV6-5 with TRBJ2-5; no firm D call. Germline values: CDR1 MNHEY, CDR2 SVGAGI. This CDR3 has 12 residues. V lost 8 bases to trimming and J lost 1 base, with 8 bases between them. In DNA, the CDR3 is TGTGCCAGCCGACGCCGCCAAGAGACCCAGTACTTC. As protein: CASRRRQETQYF.

This clone was recorded a few times. The V call is TRBV6-2 or TRBV6-3, the J call TRBJ1-3; D gene unclear. Germline V lookup: CDR1 MNHEY, CDR2 SVGEGT. V was shortened by 6 bases and J by 0 bases, with 15 bases between the two germline ends. The CDR3 consists of 16 residues. DNA for the CDR3: TGTGCCAGCAGCCACCCGAGTCGGCGCTCTGGAAACACCATATATTTT. It is translated as CASSHPSRRSGNTIYF.

The V and J genes are TRBV19 and TRBJ1-3; D perhaps matches TRBD1 (5 bases). CDR3 length equals 14 residues. In germline, CDR1 is LNHDA, CDR2 SQIVND (reference sequence). V lost 2 bases, J lost 4 bases, and 9 bases lay in between. DNA for the CDR3: TGTGCCAGTAGTATACCAGGGCAGGGAAACACCATATATTTT. Translated: CASSIPGQGNTIYF.

The chain employs TRBV18 and TRBJ2-5; unclear D gene. The CDR3 contains 13 residues. CDR1 and CDR2 from the germline V gene are KGHSH and LQKENI. V was cut by 3 bases and J by 3 bases, with 8 bases left in between. The CDR3 region is CASSPPGKETQYF. CDR3 sequence (DNA): TGTGCCAGCTCACCTCCCGGAAAAGAGACCCAGTACTTC.